These T cell receptor beta chains were read from a single sample in a study of technical replicates of blood from a handful of donors. Sequenced by immunoSEQ multiplex PCR; TCRdb stores in-frame clones only, minus some. The repertoire has tens of thousands of clones, about 90% of them found once; the top ten carry roughly 0.41%. What was sequenced was T cells isolated from PBMCs. Receptor source: a human donor in good health. CDR3s include the opening cysteine and the closing phenylalanine or tryptophan. D genes are given only for firm matches. The size entry is marked missing in some rows and otherwise reads once, few, many or a size class.

>NA|TRBV18|TRBD1|TRBJ2-7|15
CASSPGQGGLYEQYF
TGTGCCAGCTCACCTGGACAGGGGGGACTCTACGAGCAGTACTTC
>NA|TRBV6-5|NA|TRBJ2-3|14
CASTNSRNTDTQYF
TGTGCCAGCACCAACAGCCGTAACACAGATACGCAGTATTTT
>NA|TRBV7-2|TRBD1|TRBJ1-2|17
CASSHIRPRQGNYGYTF
TGTGCCAGCAGCCACATCCGGCCCAGACAGGGGAACTATGGCTACACCTTC
>NA|TRBV7-6|TRBD1|TRBJ1-4|17
CASSYRQGLTTNEKLFF
TGTGCCAGCAGCTACAGACAGGGACTCACAACTAATGAAAAACTGTTTTTT
>NA|TRBV9|TRBD1|TRBJ1-4|14
CASSVQGADEKLFF
TGTGCCAGCAGCGTGCAGGGGGCGGATGAAAAACTGTTTTTT
>NA|TRBV27|TRBD2|TRBJ2-1|16
CASSPQRGVTYNEQFF
TGTGCCAGCAGCCCGCAGCGGGGAGTCACCTACAATGAGCAGTTCTTC
>NA|TRBV6-5|NA|TRBJ2-1|10
CATQYNEQFF
TGTGCCACCCAATACAATGAGCAGTTCTTC
>NA|TRBV7-9|TRBD2|TRBJ2-7|15
CASRPGLAGSPEQYF
TGTGCCAGCAGGCCGGGACTAGCGGGGTCCCCGGAGCAGTACTTC
>NA|TRBV7-6|TRBD2|TRBJ2-7|14
CASSSLAGEYEQYF
TGTGCCAGCAGCTCTTTAGCGGGAGAGTACGAGCAGTACTTC
>NA|TRBV7-9|TRBD2|TRBJ2-1|15
CASSPGTSGYNEQFF
TGTGCCAGCAGCCCCGGGACTAGCGGATACAATGAGCAGTTCTTC
>NA|TRBV9|NA|TRBJ1-5|14
CASSSLAGNQPQHF
TGTGCCAGCAGCTCCTTGGCGGGCAATCAGCCCCAGCATTTT
>NA|TRBV7-8|TRBD1|TRBJ1-2|13
CASSSDRPYGYTF
TGTGCCAGCAGTTCGGACAGGCCGTATGGCTACACCTTC
>NA|TRBV2|TRBD1|TRBJ2-7|15
CASSEGTASSYEQYF
TGTGCCAGCAGCGAGGGGACAGCAAGCTCCTACGAGCAGTACTTC
>NA|TRBV7-8|NA|TRBJ1-5|13
CASSLSVDQPQHF
TGTGCCAGCAGCTTATCTGTAGATCAGCCCCAGCATTTT
>few|TRBV2|NA|TRBJ2-1|14
CASMQGSSYNEQFF
TGTGCCAGCATGCAGGGAAGCTCCTACAATGAGCAGTTCTTC
>NA|TRBV15|NA|TRBJ1-5|14
CATAIIRGNQPQHF
TGTGCCACCGCGATAATACGGGGGAATCAGCCCCAGCATTTT
>once|TRBV9|NA|TRBJ2-2|14
CASENRLNTGELFF
TGTGCCAGCGAGAACAGGTTGAACACCGGGGAGCTGTTTTTT
>NA|TRBV6-5|NA|TRBJ1-2|14
CASSYLGLDYGYTF
TGTGCCAGCAGTTACTTGGGGCTAGACTATGGCTACACCTTC
>NA|TRBV7-2|NA|TRBJ2-7|14
CASSLKGQSYEQYF
TGTGCCAGCAGCTTAAAAGGACAGTCCTACGAGCAGTACTTC
>few|TRBV30|NA|TRBJ1-5|13
CAWSPGNNQPQHF
TGTGCCTGGAGTCCGGGAAACAATCAGCCCCAGCATTTT
>NA|TRBV11-2|TRBD2|TRBJ2-5|15
CASSRIAGHQETQYF
TGTGCCAGCAGCCGTATAGCGGGACACCAAGAGACCCAGTACTTC
>once|TRBV7-8|TRBD1|TRBJ1-2|14
CASSFTGVSDGYTF
TGTGCCAGCAGCTTCACAGGGGTCTCAGATGGCTACACCTTC
>NA|TRBV4-3|NA|TRBJ2-6|14
CASSQETSGNVLTF
TGCGCCAGCAGCCAAGAGACTAGTGGCAACGTCCTGACTTTC